This TCR beta chain was identified in a study of Ad26.COV2.S vaccination and SARS-CoV-2 variants. Looking at the study overall: Ad26.COV2.S given intramuscularly, once or twice 56 days apart.

Treatment of the sample: roughly 18 received Ad26.COV2.S at low or high dose, single or two shots; five or six received placebo; per-sample allocation not given. Sampling took place 63 days after the first vaccine or placebo injection. Generated by immunoSEQ multiplex PCR, the TCRdb table keeps only in-frame clones and is missing some. The sample carries over 400,000 clones, 92% recorded once. CDR3 length: 15 residues. The V gene lost 3 bases and the J gene lost 7 bases, with 16 bases spanning the gap. Germline assignment: CDR1 MNHEY and CDR2 SVGEGT. Sequenced material: peripheral blood, taken in a trial of Ad26.COV2.S vaccine versus placebo. The rearrangement joins TRBV6-2 or TRBV6-3 to TRBJ2-1; D is perhaps TRBD1 (6 bases). The sequence derives from a person between 18 and 60 years old who received the Ad26.COV2.S COVID-19 vaccine or a placebo. CDR3 residues: CASSYGLTQGNEQFF. Written as DNA, the CDR3 is TGTGCCAGCAGTTATGGCCTGACCCAGGGGAATGAGCAGTTCTTC.